This T cell receptor beta chain was profiled in a study of blood T cell repertoires in COVID-19. Germline V gene sequence: CDR1 SGDLS, CDR2 YYNGEE. CDR3 length equals 14 residues. Trimming pared 0 bases from V and 7 bases from J, leaving 8 bases between. Measured with immunoSEQ multiplex PCR; TCRdb has only the in-frame clones, and not every one. This sample yields roughly 70,000 clones, of which around 86% are seen a single time; roughly 3.2% belongs to the top ten. The receptor was isolated from a man over 45 with active COVID-19. The sequenced sample was peripheral blood. The gene calls are TRBV9 and TRBJ1-6; a possible D gene is TRBD1 (5 bases). In nucleotides, the CDR3 is TGTGCCAGCAGCGTAGGCAGGGCGAATTCACCCCTCCACTTT. It codes for CASSVGRANSPLHF.